A single sample is the source of the 29 T cell receptor beta chains below, sequenced in a study of T cell repertoires in cytomegalovirus infection. No antigen has been identified for these receptors. Via MiXCR, TCRdb re-called the reads, giving one row per CDR3 protein. The sample consists of about a million distinct CDR3 sequences, around 32% of them appearing once. Sequencing used cultured CD8+ T cells from PBMCs, obtained from culture after CMV antigen stimulation. These receptors were collected from a human donor in good health (CMV status not recorded). Some clones in this sample may be carry-over from other donors' samples.

The rearrangement joins TRBV10-3 to TRBJ2-3, with 8 bases matching TRBD1. Germline assignment: CDR1 ENHRY and CDR2 SYGVKD. The CDR3 runs 15 residues. V was pared by 8 bases and J by 6 bases, with 13 bases of the junction left unmatched. CDR3: CAILTRQGKLDTQYF. The CDR3 DNA reads as TGTGCCATCCTTACGCGACAGGGGAAATTGGATACGCAGTATTTT.

This clonotype was picked up a small number of times. The rearrangement links TRBV7-9 to TRBJ2-1; 9 nucleotides line up with TRBD1. In germline, CDR1 is SEHNR, CDR2 FQNEAQ (reference sequence). V shed 5 bases and J 8 bases; nucleotides not matched to a gene: 7. The CDR3 loop spans 14 amino acids. CDR3 sequence reads: CASSAWDRVHEQFF. Here the CDR3 DNA reads TGTGCCAGCAGCGCCTGGGACAGGGTCCATGAGCAGTTCTTC.

At least ten counts were recorded for this clonotype. The V and J genes are TRBV4-1 and TRBJ2-5; 11 nucleotides line up with TRBD2. The CDR3 loop spans 14 amino acids. CDR1 and CDR2 from the germline V gene are MGHRA and YSYEKL. Trimming took 6 bases from V and 5 from J; bases not matched to a gene: 5. CDR3 region: CASSSTSGGETQYF. CDR3 bases: TGCGCCAGCAGTTCAACTAGCGGGGGTGAGACCCAGTACTTC.

This clonotype was detected only a few times. The rearrangement uses TRBV20-1 and TRBJ1-6; TRBD1 is a possible D gene (5 bases). V lost 1 base, J lost 0 bases, and 10 bases lay in between. This CDR3 contains 16 residues. Germline V gene sequence: CDR1 DFQATT, CDR2 SNEGSKA (reference sequence). CDR3 in amino acids: CSARGDGSSYNSPLHF. Written as DNA, the CDR3 is TGCAGTGCTAGAGGGGACGGAAGCTCCTATAATTCACCCCTCCACTTT.

This clonotype was seen more than once but under ten times. The chain couples TRBV6-5 to TRBJ2-1, with D hard to call. Trimming shortened V by 6 bases and J by 4 bases, and 19 bases separated the two germline ends. This CDR3 contains 16 residues. Germline CDR1 is MNHEY and CDR2 is SVGAGI. The CDR3 reads CASSPTVGDGYNEQFF. The CDR3 DNA is TGTGCCAGCAGCCCCACCGTGGGTGATGGGTACAATGAGCAGTTCTTC.

The sample holds a few counts of this clonotype. This rearrangement joins TRBV4-1 to TRBJ2-1; possible D gene TRBD1, 5 bases. The CDR3 extends over 13 amino acids. Trimming shortened V by 1 base and J by 10 bases, and 11 bases separated the two germline ends. Germline V gene sequence: CDR1 MGHRA, CDR2 YSYEKL. The CDR3 bases are TGCGCCAGCAGCCAAGCCGGACATTTCGAGCAGTTCTTC. The encoded protein is CASSQAGHFEQFF.

This clonotype has just a few counts. This chain connects TRBV4-1 to TRBJ1-4; no firm D call. Looked up from germline, CDR1 is MGHRA and CDR2 is YSYEKL. V was trimmed by 2 bases and J by 8 bases, leaving 15 bases between them. The CDR3 sequence is 15 residues long. The CDR3 is CASSQRELKGEKLFF. CDR3 DNA sequence: TGCGCCAGCAGCCAAAGGGAACTTAAGGGAGAAAAACTGTTTTTT.

Note on this clonotype: This likely reflects a read error, since a far larger clone is one base away. The chain combines TRBV11-2 with TRBJ2-3; D not certain. Germline V gene sequence: CDR1 SGHAT, CDR2 FQNNGV. The germline V and J ends were trimmed by 1 base and 4 bases, with 6 bases remaining between them. This CDR3 spans 13 amino acids. CDR3: CASSLVLADTQYF. The CDR3 DNA reads as TGTGCCAGCAGCTTAGTTCTCGCAGATACGCAGTATTTT. Drawing the rest from reference TRBV11-2 and TRBJ2-3, the complete variable domain is EAGVAQSPRYKIIEKRQSVAFWCNPISGHATLYWYQQILGQGPKLLIQFQNNGVVDDSQLPKDRFSAERLKGVDSTLKIQPAKLEDSAVYLCASSLVLADTQYFGPGTRLTVL.

V usage is TRBV6-6 and J usage is TRBJ1-6; TRBD1 is a possible D gene (5 bases). CDR1 and CDR2 (germline): MNHNY, SVGAGI (reference sequence). Deletions cut 7 bases from V and 5 bases from J, with 21 bases between. The CDR3 runs to 17 residues. The CDR3 DNA is TGTGCCAGCAATGAAAAACCCGGGACGGCCAATAATTCACCCCTCCACTTT. Protein sequence: CASNEKPGTANNSPLHF.

This clonotype was picked up many times. The rearrangement links TRBV7-2 to TRBJ2-1; TRBD2 matches at 14 bases. J lost 7 bases, V lost 4 bases, and 9 bases had no gene match. CDR1 SGHTA and CDR2 FQGNSA come from the germline V gene. The CDR3 covers 17 residues. The CDR3 loop reads CASSSQGLAGAQNEQFF. The CDR3 DNA follows: TGTGCCAGCAGCTCTCAGGGACTAGCGGGGGCGCAAAATGAGCAGTTCTTC.

In this sample, this clonotype turned up once. The chain carries TRBV4-1 and TRBJ1-5, with 7 bases lining up with TRBD1. The CDR3 has 15 residues. The germline CDR1 and CDR2 sequences are MGHRA and YSYEKL. V lost 2 bases, J lost 6 bases, and 7 bases stayed unmatched. The CDR3 DNA reads as TGCGCCAGCAGCCAATTAACAGGGGTGGGTCAGCCCCAGCATTTT. Translating gives CASSQLTGVGQPQHF.

V gene TRBV7-6 combines with J gene TRBJ2-5; D perhaps matches TRBD2 (6 bases). The V and J ends lost 5 bases and 2 bases respectively, with 12 bases between them. CDR1 is SGHVS and CDR2 is FNYEAQ in the germline V gene. The CDR3 has 14 amino acids. CDR3 DNA sequence: TGTGCCAGCAGCGACCCGGGACTTCAAGAGACCCAGTACTTC. It encodes CASSDPGLQETQYF.

Notes on this clonotype: Here the CDR3 omits its conserved ending phenylalanine or tryptophan, so a read error is the likely source. The chain combines TRBV12-3 or TRBV12-4 with TRBJ1-1; tentatively, D is TRBD1 (5 bases). V lost 3 bases and J lost 3, with 11 bases in between. The CDR3 sequence is 14 residues long. CDR3 DNA: TGTGCCAGCAGTTTTATCGTAGGGGACACTGAAGCTTTCATT. Protein sequence: CASSFIVGDTEAFI.

In this sample, this clonotype turned up many times. The rearrangement uses TRBV4-1 and TRBJ1-2; 7 bases agree with TRBD1. Germline assignment: CDR1 MGHRA and CDR2 YSYEKL. CDR3 length: 15 amino acids. The J segment lost 2 bases and the V segment lost 5 bases, leaving 8 bases of the junction unmatched. In DNA, the CDR3 is TGCGCCAGCAGCTTGACAGGGAGATCGAACTATGGCTACACCTTC. Its translation: CASSLTGRSNYGYTF.

The chain links TRBV4-3 to TRBJ1-2; D is perhaps TRBD1 (5 bases). Germline CDR1 LGHNA, CDR2 YSLEER. This CDR3 has 16 amino acids. Deletions cut 0 bases from V and 2 bases from J, with 13 bases between. CDR3 sequence reads: CASSQDLAGPNYGYTF. For the CDR3, the DNA is TGCGCCAGCAGCCAAGATTTGGCAGGGCCAAACTATGGCTACACCTTC.

The V call is TRBV27, the J call TRBJ2-1, with 12 bases that match TRBD2. The CDR3 contains 16 residues. Germline V gives CDR1 MNHEY, CDR2 SMNVEV (reference sequence). V lost 3 bases, J lost 3 bases, and 3 bases stayed unmatched. CDR3 in amino acids: CASSFLAGGGYNEQFF. Written as DNA, the CDR3 is TGTGCCAGCAGTTTCCTAGCGGGGGGGGGCTACAATGAGCAGTTCTTC.

The V call is TRBV6-2 or TRBV6-3, the J call TRBJ2-3; D tentatively fits TRBD1 or TRBD2 (5 bases each). The V gene's germline CDR1 is MNHEY and CDR2 SVGEGT. V shed 3 bases and J shed 2 bases, with 9 bases lying between them. The CDR3 covers 14 residues. The CDR3 region is CASSYGGNTDTQYF. The CDR3 bases are TGTGCCAGCAGTTATGGGGGTAACACAGATACGCAGTATTTT.

This clonotype was seen repeatedly, ten times or more. The rearrangement uses TRBV6-1 and TRBJ1-2, with unresolved D. The CDR3 loop spans 12 amino acids. In germline, CDR1 is MNHNS, CDR2 SASEGT. The V end lost 7 bases, the J end lost 5 bases, and 11 bases lay between the germline ends. The DNA for the CDR3 is TGTGCCAGCATGGGCAGCAGATATGGCTACACCTTC. Amino acids: CASMGSRYGYTF.

The J gene is TRBJ2-4, the V gene TRBV2; 7 nucleotides match TRBD1. V gave up 5 bases and J gave up 3 bases; unmatched junction bases: 10. This CDR3 has 16 amino acids. Germline V CDR1 and CDR2: SNHLY, FYNNEI. The CDR3 loop reads CASSTLTGLGKNIQYF. In nucleotides, the CDR3 is TGTGCCAGCAGTACGTTGACAGGGCTGGGCAAAAACATTCAGTACTTC.

This clonotype appeared a few times. CDR3 nucleotide sequence: TGTGCCAGCAGTGAAGCTGGCCGGATGTATGGCTACACCTTC. This translates into CASSEAGRMYGYTF. The chain joins TRBV2 to TRBJ1-2; the D is unclear. V was pared by 0 bases and J by 5 bases, with 10 bases between. CDR3 length: 14 residues. Germline CDR1 reads SNHLY; CDR2 reads FYNNEI.

This chain's CDR3 is CASSPGGAGNSHEQYV. CDR3 sequence (DNA): TGTGCCAGCAGTCCCGGCGGGGCAGGGAATTCCCACGAGCAGTACGTC. The chain recombines TRBV27 with TRBJ2-7, with D possibly TRBD2 on 6 matching bases. Trimming took 5 bases from V and 5 from J, leaving 22 bases between them. CDR3 size: 16 residues. From germline, CDR1 is MNHEY and CDR2 SMNVEV (reference sequence).

This CDR3 is CASGARTSGAINEQFF. The CDR3 region has the DNA TGTGCCAGCGGAGCTAGAACTAGCGGGGCCATCAATGAGCAGTTCTTC. V usage is TRBV5-5 and J usage is TRBJ2-1, with 10 bases that match TRBD2. Germline CDR1 SGHKS, CDR2 YYEKEE (reference sequence). J gave up 6 bases and V 7 bases, and 13 bases lay outside the gene matches. The CDR3 has 16 residues. The whole variable domain, filled in from reference TRBV5-5 and TRBJ2-1, reads DAGVTQSPTHLIKTRGQQVTLRCSPISGHKSVSWYQQVLGQGPQFIFQYYEKEERGRGNFPDRFSARQFPNYSSELNVNALLLGDSALYLCASGARTSGAINEQFFGPGTRLTVL.

The rearrangement uses TRBV7-4 and TRBJ1-4; the D is unclear. The length of the CDR3 is 15 residues. Trimming stripped 7 bases from V and 3 bases from J, with 15 bases between. Germline CDR1 and CDR2: SGHVT and SQSDAQ. CDR3 loop: CASTSWAQANEKLFF. CDR3 in DNA: TGTGCCAGCACCTCCTGGGCACAAGCTAATGAAAAACTGTTTTTT.

The chain joins TRBV15 to TRBJ2-1; TRBD1 aligns across 10 bases. Trimming removed 6 bases from V and 6 bases from J; junction bases left unmatched: 8. CDR1 and CDR2 (germline): LNHNV, YYDKDF (reference sequence). This CDR3 spans 15 amino acids. The DNA for the CDR3 is TGTGCCACCAGAGGCAGGACAGGGGGTTTCAATGAGCAGTTCTTC. This sequence encodes CATRGRTGGFNEQFF.

This clonotype has only a few counts. The chain combines TRBV12-3 or TRBV12-4 with TRBJ2-1; TRBD2 matches at 12 bases. The V gene end was trimmed by 6 bases and the J gene end by 4 bases; junction bases not matched to a gene: 10. CDR3 length equals 17 residues. CDR3 amino acids: CASRPRTSGEVYNEQFF. CDR3 DNA: TGTGCCAGCAGGCCCCGGACTAGCGGGGAGGTATACAATGAGCAGTTCTTC.

This clonotype has just a few counts. This chain connects TRBV28 to TRBJ2-3; TRBD1 matches at 9 bases. In germline, CDR1 is MDHEN, CDR2 SYDVKM. The CDR3 is 19 amino acids. V lost 6 bases to trimming and J lost 0 bases; unmatched junction nucleotides: 16. CDR3 loop: CASSHQGQGPESSTDTQYF. The CDR3 DNA follows: TGTGCCAGCAGCCACCAGGGACAGGGACCCGAATCTAGCACAGATACGCAGTATTTT.

This clonotype was counted only a few times. The chain combines TRBV6-6 with TRBJ1-2, with D maybe TRBD1 (6 bases). Germline-derived CDR1 and CDR2 are MNHNY and SVGAGI (reference sequence). Trimming took off 2 bases at V and 5 bases at J, with 15 bases between the two ends. The CDR3 has 15 residues. The CDR3 sequence: CASSYGQPRKYGYTF. CDR3 nucleotides: TGTGCCAGCAGTTACGGACAGCCCCGAAAATATGGCTACACCTTC.

This clonotype was picked up a small number of times. This sequence joins TRBV6-1 and TRBJ1-2; unclear D gene. From germline, CDR1 is MNHNS and CDR2 SASEGT. CDR3 length: 11 amino acids. The ends were cut back, 6 bases at V and 4 bases at J, with 6 bases in the middle. Here the CDR3 DNA reads TGTGCCAGCAGGGTACCCTATGGCTACACCTTC. Translated, it gives CASRVPYGYTF.

V gene TRBV7-9 combines with J gene TRBJ2-6; D gene ambiguous. Germline loops: CDR1 SEHNR, CDR2 FQNEAQ (reference sequence). The CDR3 has 17 residues. Trimming took off 3 bases at V and 0 bases at J, with 12 bases between the two ends. In nucleotides, the CDR3 is TGTGCCAGCAGCTTCCCAGACCGGGTCTCTGGGGCCAACGTCCTGACTTTC. It specifies CASSFPDRVSGANVLTF.